These 8 T cell receptor beta chains were all obtained from the same sample, sequenced in a study of CD8 T cells in Susac syndrome. RNA was extracted with the RNeasy kit, and a quantity of about 0.45 to 1 ug was reverse transcribed using random hexamers. MiXCR was run by TCRdb on the immunoSEQ multiplex PCR reads, yielding one entry per CDR3 protein. The sample shows 120,000 or so distinct CDR3 sequences, around 94% of them seen only once. Specimen: CD8+ T cells from PBMCs. The receptors come from a human donor with Susac syndrome.

The rearrangement links TRBV27 to TRBJ2-7, with D unresolved. Trimming left V 4 bases short and J 6 bases short, with 19 bases between. Looked up from germline, CDR1 is MNHEY and CDR2 is SMNVEV (reference sequence). This CDR3 region has 15 residues. CDR3 sequence: CASSSAERVSSEQYF. CDR3 bases: TGTGCCAGCAGTTCGGCGGAACGGGTCTCTTCCGAGCAGTACTTC.

The V gene is TRBV11-2, the J gene TRBJ1-2, with a possible D match to TRBD1 (5 bases). Germline lookup yields CDR1 SGHAT and CDR2 FQNNGV. The CDR3 loop spans 15 amino acids. With 5 bases removed from V and 3 bases from J, the gap between germline ends came to 16 bases. In DNA, the CDR3 is TGTGCCAGCAGCCACGTCAACCAGGGTGACTATGGCTACACCTTC. Protein product: CASSHVNQGDYGYTF.

This sequence joins TRBV30 and TRBJ2-1; no definite D call. V shed 5 bases and J shed 6 bases, with 5 bases lying between them. The V gene's germline CDR1 is GTSNPN and CDR2 SVGIG (reference sequence). This CDR3 region has 10 residues. As DNA, the CDR3 is TGTGCCTGGGGGTCCAATGAGCAGTTCTTC. It codes for CAWGSNEQFF. Using reference TRBV30 and TRBJ2-1 for the parts outside the CDR3, the full variable domain is SQTIHQWPATLVQPVGSPLSLECTVEGTSNPNLYWYRQAAGRGLQLLFYSVGIGQISSEVPQNLSASRPQDRQFILSSKKLLLSDSGFYLCAWGSNEQFFGPGTRLTVL.

This clonotype was seen a single time. The rearrangement links TRBV6-5 to TRBJ1-1; 7 nucleotides match TRBD1. V lost 4 bases to trimming and J lost 4 bases; unmatched junction nucleotides: 9. The CDR3 is 15 residues long. Per the germline V gene, CDR1 is MNHEY and CDR2 is SVGAGI. Here the CDR3 DNA reads TGTGCCAGCAGTTTATACAGGGGATCTGGCACTGAAGCTTTCTTT. It translates to CASSLYRGSGTEAFF.

This chain links TRBV6-4 with TRBJ2-1; TRBD2 matches at 8 bases. This CDR3 contains 14 residues. Germline V gives CDR1 MRHNA, CDR2 SNTAGT. Unmatched junction bases numbered 6, after V lost 6 bases and J lost 5 bases. The CDR3 nucleotides read TGTGCCAGCAGCGAACTAGCGGAGAACAATGAGCAGTTCTTC. Residues: CASSELAENNEQFF.

J is TRBJ2-7 and V is TRBV11-2; 11 bases fit TRBD2. With V trimmed by 5 bases and J by 5 bases, 8 bases remained unmatched. Germline V gene lookup returns CDR1 SGHAT and CDR2 FQNNGV. The CDR3 is made up of 15 amino acids. In DNA, the CDR3 is TGTGCCAGCAGCCAAGTAGCGGGAGGGCCTCACGAGCAGTACTTC. This gives the protein CASSQVAGGPHEQYF. Full variable domain (rest looked up from reference TRBV11-2 and TRBJ2-7): EAGVAQSPRYKIIEKRQSVAFWCNPISGHATLYWYQQILGQGPKLLIQFQNNGVVDDSQLPKDRFSAERLKGVDSTLKIQPAKLEDSAVYLCASSQVAGGPHEQYFGPGTRLTVT.

This clonotype turned up a few times. The chain recombines TRBV20-1 with TRBJ1-5; D gene unclear. Germline CDR1 and CDR2: DFQATT and SNEGSKA (reference sequence). This CDR3 region has 12 residues. V lost 3 bases to trimming and J lost 1 base, with 4 bases between them. In DNA form, the CDR3 reads TGCAGTGCTAGGGGCAGCAATCAGCCCCAGCATTTT. Translation: CSARGSNQPQHF.

This sequence joins TRBV7-9 and TRBJ2-7; 7 nucleotides match TRBD1. V shed 5 bases and J 7 bases; nucleotides not matched to a gene: 14. The CDR3 length is 15 residues. Germline CDR1 and CDR2: SEHNR and FQNEAQ (reference sequence). CDR3 in DNA: TGTGCCAGCAGCAGCAATCTCCGGGACAGCAGAGAGCAGTACTTC. It encodes CASSSNLRDSREQYF.